These 12 T cell receptor beta chains were all obtained from the same sample, sequenced in a study of T cell responses to AZD1222 COVID-19 vaccine. Libraries were prepared by immunoSEQ multiplex PCR; TCRdb keeps only in-frame clonotypes and omits some of them. The sample carries about 76,000 clones, roughly 80% recorded once. Sequencing used peripheral blood, obtained 28 days after the second dose of the MenACWY control vaccine. Every receptor here comes from an adult who received the MenACWY meningococcal vaccine as a control.

The chain employs TRBV6-4 and TRBJ2-3; D is undetermined. With 6 bases removed from V and 0 bases from J, the gap between germline ends came to 22 bases. CDR1 is MRHNA, CDR2 SNTAGT, per germline. The CDR3 extends over 18 amino acids. CDR3 protein: CASRRYGGGESSTDTQYF. CDR3 in DNA: TGTGCCAGCAGACGGTATGGTGGCGGAGAGTCTAGCACAGATACGCAGTATTTT.

In this sample, this clone turned up once. This chain links TRBV20-1 with TRBJ1-1; D possibly corresponds to TRBD1 (6 bases). This CDR3 is 13 amino acids long. V was trimmed by 3 bases and J by 5 bases, leaving 13 bases between them. The V gene's germline CDR1 is DFQATT and CDR2 SNEGSKA (reference sequence). The CDR3 sequence is CSASEGGSTEAFF. In nucleotides, the CDR3 is TGCAGTGCTAGTGAGGGGGGATCTACTGAAGCTTTCTTT.

This sequence joins TRBV6-5 and TRBJ2-7, with 7 bases lining up with TRBD2. The CDR3 length is 13 residues. After removal of 7 bases from V and 2 bases from J, the junction contained 5 bases not matched to a gene. CDR1 is MNHEY and CDR2 is SVGAGI in the germline V gene. The DNA of the CDR3 is TGTGCCAGCAAGGCTAGCGGCCCCTACGAGCAGTACTTC. It specifies CASKASGPYEQYF.

The chain has TRBV5-1 and TRBJ1-4; no clear D gene. Trimming shortened V by 0 bases and J by 6 bases, and 9 bases separated the two germline ends. Germline CDR1 SGHRS, CDR2 YFSETQ. The CDR3 extends over 14 amino acids. The CDR3 here is CASSLDPEHEKLFF. Here the CDR3 DNA reads TGCGCCAGCAGCTTGGACCCCGAACATGAAAAACTGTTTTTT.

The chain combines TRBV5-1 with TRBJ1-1, with D unresolved. This CDR3 is 16 amino acids long. The ends were cut back, 4 bases at V and 1 base at J, with 17 bases in the middle. In germline, CDR1 is SGHRS, CDR2 YFSETQ. CDR3 in DNA: TGCGCCAGCAGCCTGGACGCTTCCTTAAGGAACACTGAAGCTTTCTTT. It is translated as CASSLDASLRNTEAFF.

The chain links TRBV24-1 to TRBJ1-2; D not certain. V was pared by 8 bases and J by 4 bases, with 7 bases between. Germline values: CDR1 KGHDR, CDR2 SFDVKD. This CDR3 is built from 11 residues. The DNA of the CDR3 is TGTGCCACCACGGACCCCTATGGCTACACCTTC. This codes for CATTDPYGYTF.

This clone was recorded a few times. This sequence joins TRBV6-5 and TRBJ1-2; 7 bases map to TRBD1. The CDR3 runs 14 residues. Germline V lookup: CDR1 MNHEY, CDR2 SVGAGI. After removal of 9 bases from V and 3 bases from J, the junction contained 10 bases not matched to a gene. The CDR3 DNA sequence: TGTGCCAGTGGACTAGGACAGGCTTACTATGGCTACACCTTC. This codes for CASGLGQAYYGYTF.

The J gene is TRBJ1-2, the V gene TRBV7-2, with a weak D call TRBD1 (6 bases). The CDR3 contains 16 residues. V was cut by 5 bases and J by 1 base, with 17 bases left in between. CDR1 is SGHTA and CDR2 is FQGNSA in the germline V gene. The CDR3 DNA reads as TGTGCCAGCAGCCTAGGGGGGGGTTCGAATAACTATGGCTACACCTTC. This encodes CASSLGGGSNNYGYTF.

This sequence joins TRBV12-2 and TRBJ1-2. TRBV12-2 is described as a pseudogene. The CDR3 sequence is 14 residues long. The CDR3 sequence: CASRRADSNYGYTF. The CDR3 DNA is TGTGCAAGTCGCAGGGCAGATTCTAACTATGGCTACACCTTC.

The rearrangement joins TRBV7-2 to TRBJ2-1; 11 nucleotides match TRBD2. Per germline, CDR1 SGHTA and CDR2 FQGNSA. The CDR3 has 15 amino acids. With 5 bases clipped from V and 6 bases from J, the junction kept 6 bases outside the gene matches. CDR3 sequence reads: CASSRTSGGGNEQFF. The CDR3 nucleotides are TGTGCCAGCAGCCGTACTAGCGGGGGCGGCAATGAGCAGTTCTTC.

The CDR3 bases are TGTGCCAGCAGTACACTAGCGGGAGGGGTCTACGAGCAGTACTTC. Encoded protein: CASSTLAGGVYEQYF. The chain recombines TRBV28 with TRBJ2-7; 13 nucleotides agree with TRBD2. The ends lost 5 bases at V and 3 bases at J; junction bases unmatched: 4. This CDR3 has 15 amino acids. Germline assignment: CDR1 MDHEN and CDR2 SYDVKM. Full variable domain (outside the CDR3, taken from reference TRBV28 and TRBJ2-7): DVKVTQSSRYLVKRTGEKVFLECVQDMDHENMFWYRQDPGLGLRLIYFSYDVKMKEKGDIPEGYSVSREKKERFSLILESASTNQTSMYLCASSTLAGGVYEQYFGPGTRLTVT.

The chain carries TRBV6-1 and TRBJ1-1; no firm D call. There are 16 residues in the CDR3. Germline V lookup: CDR1 MNHNS, CDR2 SASEGT. V was cut by 4 bases and J by 3 bases, with 18 bases left in between. Written as DNA, the CDR3 is TGTGCCAGCAGTGCCCTCAGCGTGAAGTTGGACACTGAAGCTTTCTTT. It is translated as CASSALSVKLDTEAFF.